One and the same sample provided the 21 T cell receptor beta chains below, sequenced in a study of blood T cell repertoires in COVID-19. Sequencing was performed with immunoSEQ multiplex PCR; in TCRdb, only in-frame clones are kept and a portion is missing. Here the sample spans approximately 240,000 clones, 80% to 85% being singletons. The sequencing input was peripheral blood. The receptors originated from a woman in her twenties or thirties who had recovered from COVID-19.

This clone was detected only a few times. This sequence joins TRBV9 and TRBJ1-2; 10 bases are shared with TRBD1. Germline values: CDR1 SGDLS, CDR2 YYNGEE. The length of the CDR3 is 18 residues. With 5 bases clipped from V and 4 bases from J, the junction kept 17 bases outside the gene matches. The CDR3 coding sequence is TGTGCCAGCAGGCGATATCCCGGGACAGGGGATGACGGCTATGGCTACACCTTC. Encoded protein: CASRRYPGTGDDGYGYTF. Supplemented by reference TRBV9 and TRBJ1-2, the full variable domain reads DSGVTQTPKHLITATGQRVTLRCSPRSGDLSVYWYQQSLDQGLQFLIQYYNGEERAKGNILERFSAQQFPDLHSELNLSSLELGDSALYFCASRRYPGTGDDGYGYTFGSGTRLTVV.

The chain has TRBV30 and TRBJ1-2; TRBD1 matches at 7 bases. There are 15 residues in the CDR3. The V and J ends lost 0 bases and 0 bases, in that order; junction bases with no gene match: 4. Looked up from germline, CDR1 is GTSNPN and CDR2 is SVGIG (reference sequence). The CDR3: CAWSVSTGANYGYTF. The CDR3 region has the DNA TGTGCCTGGAGTGTATCCACAGGGGCTAACTATGGCTACACCTTC. Full variable domain (outside the CDR3, taken from reference TRBV30 and TRBJ1-2): SQTIHQWPATLVQPVGSPLSLECTVEGTSNPNLYWYRQAAGRGLQLLFYSVGIGQISSEVPQNLSASRPQDRQFILSSKKLLLSDSGFYLCAWSVSTGANYGYTFGSGTRLTVV.

A word on this clone: The junction differs from germline at one of its ends, possibly a read error. V is TRBV30 and J is TRBJ2-5, with a tentative D call TRBD2 (7 bases). The V gene's germline CDR1 is GTSNPN and CDR2 SVGIG (reference sequence). CDR3 length: 14 amino acids. CDR3 nucleotide sequence: TGTGCCTGGAGTGGGGGGAGGGGGGCGACCCTTTCACACTTC. It encodes CAWSGGRGATLSHF. The full variable domain, its missing parts supplied by reference TRBV30 and TRBJ2-5, is SQTIHQWPATLVQPVGSPLSLECTVEGTSNPNLYWYRQAAGRGLQLLFYSVGIGQISSEVPQNLSASRPQDRQFILSSKKLLLSDSGFYLCAWSGGRGATLSHFGPGTRLLVL.

The chain employs TRBV5-4 and TRBJ1-6, with 7 positions matching TRBD1. The CDR3 has 14 amino acids. The ends lost 3 bases at V and 12 bases at J; junction bases unmatched: 9. Germline-derived CDR1 and CDR2 are SGHNT and YYREEE (reference sequence). The CDR3 reads CASSWTGFEGPLHF. DNA of the CDR3: TGTGCCAGCAGCTGGACAGGTTTCGAGGGACCCCTCCACTTT.

The gene calls are TRBV6-5 and TRBJ2-3; 7 bases are a match to TRBD1. Germline-derived CDR1 and CDR2 are MNHEY and SVGAGI. The V segment lost 7 bases and the J segment 2 bases; nucleotides outside the gene matches: 6. The length of the CDR3 is 14 residues. DNA for the CDR3: TGTGCCAGCACCACCGGGACAGACACAGATACGCAGTATTTT. As protein: CASTTGTDTDTQYF.

Comments on this clone: One end of the junction varies from germline; a read error may be responsible. This chain connects TRBV7-3 to TRBJ2-2; 7 bases map to TRBD1. The germline CDR1 and CDR2 sequences are SGHTA and FQGTGA. CDR3 length: 14 amino acids. The CDR3 region is CASSLTGVTGELFF. The CDR3 DNA reads as TGTGCCAGCAGTTTAACAGGGGTCACCGGGGAGCTGTTTTTT.

The V and J genes are TRBV18 and TRBJ2-5; TRBD1 might be the D (6 bases). Germline CDR1 is KGHSH and CDR2 is LQKENI. V was cut by 3 bases and J by 5 bases, with 10 bases left in between. The CDR3 extends over 13 amino acids. CDR3 protein: CASSPGQGETQYF. The CDR3, as DNA: TGTGCCAGCTCACCCGGGCAGGGGGAGACCCAGTACTTC.

Remarks on this clone: The junction differs from germline at one of its ends, possibly a read error. The chain combines TRBV27 with TRBJ2-2; D is possibly TRBD1 (6 bases). The CDR3 extends over 15 amino acids. Germline loops: CDR1 MNHEY, CDR2 SMNVEV (reference sequence). The CDR3 coding sequence is TGTGCCAGCAGTGTACAGGGTTGGAACTCCGGGGAGCTGTTTTTT. Amino acid sequence: CASSVQGWNSGELFF.

This clone was seen a single time. The chain employs TRBV5-1 and TRBJ1-2, with D possibly matching TRBD1 (5 bases). V lost 0 bases, J lost 5 bases, and 11 bases lay in between. This CDR3 has 14 amino acids. In germline, CDR1 is SGHRS, CDR2 YFSETQ. The CDR3 coding sequence is TGCGCCAGCAGCTTGGAATCGGGACTATATGGCTACACCTTC. Translated: CASSLESGLYGYTF.

For this clone: The missing conserved phenylalanine or tryptophan at the end of this CDR3 makes a read error likely. The DNA is left out, because the CDR3 cannot be placed on it with certainty; the CDR3 is given as TCRdb lists it. The V and J genes are TRBV5-6 and TRBJ1-1. The CDR3 sequence runs 8 residues, both termini included. Germline values: CDR1 SGHDT, CDR2 YYEEEE. CDR3 sequence reads: CASKALRA.

The chain recombines TRBV11-1 with TRBJ2-7, with D possibly TRBD1 on 6 matching bases. V was clipped by 1 base and J by 4 bases, with 11 bases between them. CDR3 length: 14 residues. Germline CDR1 reads SGHAT; CDR2 reads FQDESV (reference sequence). The CDR3 protein is CASSLDVQGYEQYF. CDR3 DNA: TGTGCCAGCAGCTTAGACGTCCAGGGGTACGAGCAGTACTTC.

The chain is built from TRBV11-3 and TRBJ2-1, with 10 bases matching TRBD2. The junction had 6 bases not matched to a gene; V was cut back by 5 bases and J by 5 bases. CDR1 is SGHNT, CDR2 YENEEA, per germline. The CDR3 runs 15 residues. The CDR3 region has the DNA TGTGCCAGCAGCGCCCAGCGGGAGGGAAACAATGAGCAGTTCTTC. Residues: CASSAQREGNNEQFF.

This chain uses TRBV3-1 (or the pseudogene TRBV3-2) with TRBJ1-2, with 9 bases aligning to TRBD1. After removal of 4 bases from V and 6 bases from J, the junction contained 6 bases not matched to a gene. Germline V CDR1 and CDR2: LGHDT, YNNKEL (reference sequence). The CDR3 has 14 amino acids. CDR3 nucleotides: TGTGCCAGCAGCCCGGACAGGGGTTTGGATGGCTACACCTTC. Amino acids: CASSPDRGLDGYTF.

The chain links TRBV2 to TRBJ2-1, with 7 bases identical to TRBD1. Germline V gene data show CDR1 as SNHLY and CDR2 as FYNNEI. Trimming removed 4 bases from V and 2 bases from J; junction bases left unmatched: 14. The length of the CDR3 is 18 residues. The CDR3 bases are TGTGCCAGCAGTGTATCTCTGAATGGACAGGACACCTACAATGAGCAGTTCTTC. Translating gives CASSVSLNGQDTYNEQFF.

This clone was seen at least ten times. CDR3 bases: TGTGCCGCCAGGGTAACCACTAACTATGGCTACACCTTC. As protein: CAARVTTNYGYTF. V gene TRBV30 combines with J gene TRBJ1-2; perhaps TRBD1 as D (5 bases). CDR3 length: 13 residues. CDR1 and CDR2 from the germline V gene are GTSNPN and SVGIG (reference sequence). The V end was cut by 8 bases, the J end by 0 bases, with 13 bases between.

The V and J genes are TRBV6-4 and TRBJ1-5, with D unclear. The germline gives CDR1 MRHNA, CDR2 SNTAGT. This CDR3 is 13 amino acids long. Trimming shortened V by 2 bases and J by 3 bases, and 5 bases separated the two germline ends. For the CDR3, the DNA is TGTGCCAGCAGTGACCGGGACAATCAGCCCCAGCATTTT. Its translation is CASSDRDNQPQHF.

The chain uses TRBV5-1 and TRBJ2-1; TRBD2 is a possible D gene (6 bases). Germline V gene sequence: CDR1 SGHRS, CDR2 YFSETQ. Trimming stripped 0 bases from V and 2 bases from J, with 12 bases between. CDR3 length: 16 residues. The CDR3 reads CASSLVSGPPYNEQFF. The CDR3, as DNA: TGCGCCAGCAGCTTGGTTAGCGGACCTCCCTACAATGAGCAGTTCTTC.

The CDR3 region has the DNA TGTGCCAGCAGCTTTTCCGGGACAGGGGGTGTTCCACCCTATGGCTACACCTTC. Encoded protein: CASSFSGTGGVPPYGYTF. This rearrangement joins TRBV5-4 to TRBJ1-2; TRBD1 matches at 11 bases. Unmatched junction bases numbered 13, after V lost 2 bases and J lost 4 bases. The germline gives CDR1 SGHNT, CDR2 YYREEE (reference sequence). This CDR3 region has 18 residues.

The chain's CDR3 is CASSLEGQNYGYTF. In nucleotides, the CDR3 is TGCGCCAGCAGCTTGGAGGGACAAAACTATGGCTACACCTTC. The genes are TRBV5-1 and TRBJ1-2; D is perhaps TRBD1 (6 bases). V shed 0 bases and J shed 2 bases, with 8 bases lying between them. The CDR3 has 14 residues. Germline lookup yields CDR1 SGHRS and CDR2 YFSETQ.

The chain carries TRBV5-4 and TRBJ2-5; 8 nucleotides agree with TRBD1. The CDR3 contains 14 residues. CDR1 is SGHNT, CDR2 YYREEE, per germline (reference sequence). V shed 4 bases, J shed 5 bases, and the junction held 7 bases outside the gene matches. DNA for the CDR3: TGTGCCAGCAGCGCATCGACAGGGGATGAGACCCAGTACTTC. This translates into CASSASTGDETQYF.

The CDR3 DNA follows: TGTGCCAGCAGCCTAAATGGGGCGGACCAGGGGCCCCAGCATTTT. Encoded protein: CASSLNGADQGPQHF. The chain couples TRBV7-9 to TRBJ1-5; a weak D match, TRBD1 (5 bases). V shed 5 bases and J shed 9 bases, with 20 bases lying between them. The germline V gene encodes CDR1 SEHNR and CDR2 FQNEAQ (reference sequence). The CDR3 spans 15 residues.